These 32 T cell receptor beta chains originate from one sample sequenced in a study of CD8 T cells in ankylosing spondylitis. TCRdb redid the calling of the 5' RACE reads with MiXCR, one entry per CDR3 protein. The data contain about 250,000 distinct CDR3 sequences, roughly a quarter of them singletons. The material sequenced was blood, either unsorted or a sorted T cell fraction (not recorded which). These receptors all come from a male donor with ankylosing spondylitis or in good health (not recorded which).

This clonotype was counted at least ten times. The chain recombines TRBV20-1 with TRBJ2-1; tentative D call: TRBD1 (5 bases). CDR3 length: 15 amino acids. The germline V gene has CDR1 DFQATT and CDR2 SNEGSKA (reference sequence). Trimming left V 6 bases short and J 2 bases short, with 17 bases between. CDR3 nucleotides: TGCAGTGCCAACGACTGGACAAGCCCCTACAATGAGCAGTTCTTC. It is translated as CSANDWTSPYNEQFF.

The gene calls are TRBV15 and TRBJ1-5; TRBD1 might be the D (5 bases). CDR1 LNHNV and CDR2 YYDKDF come from the germline V gene (reference sequence). This CDR3 has 17 amino acids. Trimming took 1 base from V and 1 from J, leaving 14 bases between them. The CDR3 protein is CATSRARGEGSNQPQHF. In DNA, the CDR3 is TGTGCCACCAGCAGAGCCCGAGGGGAGGGAAGCAATCAGCCCCAGCATTTT.

This clonotype was seen at least ten times. The gene calls are TRBV20-1 and TRBJ2-7, with a possible D match to TRBD2 (5 bases). CDR1 is DFQATT, CDR2 SNEGSKA, per germline (reference sequence). CDR3 size: 14 residues. V was cut by 0 bases and J by 9 bases, with 18 bases left in between. The chain's CDR3 is CSARDSGNALGQYF. CDR3 DNA sequence: TGCAGTGCTAGAGACTCCGGGAACGCCTTGGGGCAGTACTTC.

J is TRBJ1-1 and V is TRBV4-1; D is perhaps TRBD1 (6 bases). This CDR3 is 15 amino acids long. Germline V CDR1 and CDR2: MGHRA, YSYEKL. Trimming removed 0 bases at V and 1 base at J, with 9 bases between. CDR3 in amino acids: CASSQDSDRNTEAFF. CDR3 sequence (DNA): TGCGCCAGCAGCCAAGATTCGGACAGGAACACTGAAGCTTTCTTT.

On this clonotype: The junction does not match germline at one end; this may be a read error. The chain joins TRBV24-1 to TRBJ1-4, with 9 bases identical to TRBD1. Germline CDR1 and CDR2: KGHDR and SFDVKD. This CDR3 comprises 15 residues. CDR3 sequence reads: CATSDAGTGNEKLFF. Written as DNA, the CDR3 is TGTGCCACCAGTGATGCCGGGACAGGGAATGAAAAACTGTTTTTC.

The chain uses TRBV5-4 and TRBJ2-1; D ambiguous. V was cut by 4 bases and J by 5 bases, with 10 bases left in between. Germline CDR1 is SGHNT and CDR2 is YYREEE (reference sequence). The CDR3 length is 13 residues. CDR3 in amino acids: CASSRPDHNEQFF. The CDR3 DNA sequence: TGTGCCAGCAGCCGGCCGGACCACAATGAGCAGTTCTTC. The whole variable domain, filled in from reference TRBV5-4 and TRBJ2-1, reads ETGVTQSPTHLIKTRGQQVTLRCSSQSGHNTVSWYQQALGQGPQFIFQYYREEENGRGNFPPRFSGLQFPNYSSELNVNALELDDSALYLCASSRPDHNEQFFGPGTRLTVL.

This clonotype has ten or more counts. This chain uses TRBV6-1 with TRBJ2-3, with 7 bases fitting TRBD2. CDR3 size: 13 residues. Per germline, CDR1 MNHNS and CDR2 SASEGT. V gave up 6 bases and J gave up 4 bases; unmatched junction bases: 4. The CDR3 nucleotides are TGTGCCAGCAGGGGACTATTACCAGATACGCAGTATTTT. Translation: CASRGLLPDTQYF.

The table lists this clonotype with many counts. V and J are TRBV29-1 and TRBJ2-3; TRBD2 matches 8 bases. Trimming took 7 bases from V and 1 from J; bases not matched to a gene: 10. Looked up from germline, CDR1 is SQVTM and CDR2 is ANQGSEA. The CDR3 contains 15 residues. DNA of the CDR3: TGCAGCGGCGGAGGAGGGCGGGGGGGCACAGATACGCAGTATTTT. Translated: CSGGGGRGGTDTQYF.

The V gene is TRBV12-3 or TRBV12-4, the J gene TRBJ1-3, with TRBD1 as a possible D gene (6 bases). This CDR3 contains 13 residues. V shed 8 bases and J shed 7 bases, with 15 bases lying between them. The CDR3: CASGTGIRNTIYF. The CDR3 nucleotides are TGTGCCAGCGGAACAGGGATACGGAACACCATATATTTT.

This clonotype has ten or more counts. The chain combines TRBV12-3 or TRBV12-4 with TRBJ2-5; D might be TRBD2 (5 bases). The CDR3 consists of 14 residues. V was shortened by 0 bases and J by 5 bases, with 10 bases between the two germline ends. The CDR3 bases are TGTGCCAGCAGTTTAGCGAGCGGTTTGGAGACCCAGTACTTC. Its translation: CASSLASGLETQYF.

This clonotype has ten or more counts. J is TRBJ2-1 and V is TRBV12-3 or TRBV12-4, with 11 bases aligning to TRBD1. The CDR3 is 16 amino acids. V was clipped by 6 bases and J by 7 bases; unmatched bases: 11. CDR3 residues: CASRIHGTGGRNEQFF. The CDR3, as DNA: TGTGCCAGCAGAATCCACGGGACAGGGGGTCGGAATGAGCAGTTCTTC.

This clonotype showed up many times. The rearrangement joins TRBV3-1 to TRBJ1-1; D unclear. The germline V gene encodes CDR1 LGHDT and CDR2 YNNKEL (reference sequence). The CDR3 is 14 residues long. V was trimmed by 1 base and J by 4 bases, leaving 10 bases between them. CDR3 sequence reads: CASSQGWEGTEAFF. CDR3 coding DNA: TGTGCCAGCAGCCAAGGTTGGGAGGGCACTGAAGCTTTCTTT.

This clonotype was seen only once. V usage is TRBV20-1 and J usage is TRBJ2-1; 9 bases match TRBD2. After removal of 0 bases from V and 0 bases from J, the junction contained 3 bases not matched to a gene. The CDR3 is made up of 16 amino acids. CDR1 DFQATT and CDR2 SNEGSKA come from the germline V gene (reference sequence). This CDR3 is CSARDPAGGSYNEQFF. The CDR3 DNA reads TGCAGTGCTAGAGACCCAGCGGGGGGCTCCTACAATGAGCAGTTCTTC.

This clonotype was observed many times. The chain has TRBV20-1 and TRBJ1-6; D is perhaps TRBD1 (5 bases). Germline V gives CDR1 DFQATT, CDR2 SNEGSKA (reference sequence). With 6 bases removed from V and 9 bases from J, the gap between germline ends came to 21 bases. The length of the CDR3 is 15 residues. Here the CDR3 reads CSAGDGQLMRSPLHF. The CDR3 bases are TGCAGTGCAGGGGACGGGCAGCTTATGCGTTCACCCCTCCACTTT.

This clonotype was observed at least ten times. The chain carries TRBV20-1 and TRBJ2-7; tentative D call: TRBD2 (6 bases). The CDR3 is 14 residues long. Germline lookup yields CDR1 DFQATT and CDR2 SNEGSKA (reference sequence). Trimming took off 6 bases at V and 3 bases at J, with 18 bases between the two ends. CDR3: CSAPGTLGSYEQYF. CDR3 in DNA: TGCAGTGCCCCGGGGACTCTAGGTAGCTACGAGCAGTACTTC.

This clonotype was found many times. The rearrangement links TRBV20-1 to TRBJ2-2, with 10 bases identical to TRBD1. The V and J ends lost 6 bases and 1 base, in that order; junction bases with no gene match: 8. This CDR3 region has 16 residues. Germline lookup yields CDR1 DFQATT and CDR2 SNEGSKA (reference sequence). Here the CDR3 DNA reads TGCAGTGCCCCGGGACAGGGGAGAGGGAACACCGGGGAGCTGTTTTTT. Its protein is CSAPGQGRGNTGELFF.

Many counts were recorded for this clonotype. The chain couples TRBV20-1 to TRBJ2-7; D may be TRBD1 (6 bases). CDR1 DFQATT and CDR2 SNEGSKA come from the germline V gene (reference sequence). CDR3 length equals 15 residues. With 1 base removed from V and 4 bases from J, the gap between germline ends came to 17 bases. The CDR3 loop is CSARGEPGTTYEQYF. The CDR3 DNA reads TGCAGTGCTAGAGGGGAGCCCGGGACAACTTACGAGCAGTACTTC.

There are many counts of this clonotype. CDR3 DNA sequence: TGTGCCAGCAGCCTCCGGGCAGGGGGAGGCTACGAGCAGTACTTC. Amino acid sequence: CASSLRAGGGYEQYF. The rearrangement uses TRBV3-1 and TRBJ2-7, with a possible D match to TRBD1 (7 bases). The V end was cut by 4 bases, the J end by 3 bases, with 16 bases between. In germline, CDR1 is LGHDT, CDR2 YNNKEL (reference sequence). This CDR3 comprises 15 residues.

J is TRBJ1-4 and V is TRBV6-1; 8 nucleotides agree with TRBD1. Germline loops: CDR1 MNHNS, CDR2 SASEGT. Germline trimming cut 5 bases from V and 0 bases from J; bases unmatched to any gene: 2. The CDR3 spans 15 residues. CDR3 residues: CASSQQGATNEKLFF. CDR3 nucleotide sequence: TGTGCCAGCAGTCAACAGGGGGCAACTAATGAAAAACTGTTTTTT.

This clonotype was seen a single time. This sequence joins TRBV7-2 and TRBJ2-7; no definite D call. Trimming cost V 1 base and J 3 bases, with 13 bases left between them. This CDR3 comprises 15 residues. Germline V gene data show CDR1 as SGHTA and CDR2 as FQGNSA. The DNA of the CDR3 is TGTGCCAGCAGCTTAGGTGGGCAGACACTCTACGAGCAGTACTTC. This encodes CASSLGGQTLYEQYF.

In its sample, this clonotype was seen a few times. The DNA for the CDR3 is TGTGCCAGCAGCTATCTCCAGAGCTCCTACGAGCAGTACTTC. Translated, it gives CASSYLQSSYEQYF. The genes are TRBV7-6 and TRBJ2-7; no clear D. The CDR3 totals 14 residues. Germline V CDR1 and CDR2: SGHVS, FNYEAQ. Trimming stripped 4 bases from V and 0 bases from J, with 10 bases between.

This sequence joins TRBV24-1 and TRBJ2-2; perhaps TRBD2 as D (7 bases). Trimming cost V 1 base and J 3 bases, with 17 bases left between them. There are 18 residues in the CDR3. CDR1 and CDR2 from the germline V gene are KGHDR and SFDVKD. CDR3 sequence: CATSDFWSGGRDTGELFF. CDR3 bases: TGTGCCACCAGTGATTTTTGGTCGGGGGGCCGCGACACCGGGGAGCTGTTTTTT.

This clonotype was found a few times. The chain is built from TRBV6-1 and TRBJ2-1; no firm D call. In germline, CDR1 is MNHNS, CDR2 SASEGT. The CDR3 sequence is 13 residues long. V lost 5 bases, J lost 9 bases, and 14 bases lay in between. The CDR3, as DNA: TGTGCCAGCAGTCCCTTCGACCCGGGTGAGCAGTTCTTC. Its translation is CASSPFDPGEQFF.

V is TRBV6-1 and J is TRBJ2-3; 12 positions match TRBD2. Germline CDR1 reads MNHNS; CDR2 reads SASEGT. J gave up 2 bases and V 6 bases, and 6 bases lay outside the gene matches. The CDR3 covers 16 residues. The CDR3 DNA reads TGTGCCAGCAGCGGCCGACTAGCGGGGGTCACAGATACGCAGTATTTT. It codes for CASSGRLAGVTDTQYF.

This clonotype appeared a few times. The chain has TRBV20-1 and TRBJ2-7; 13 nucleotides align to TRBD2. The CDR3 loop spans 15 amino acids. Germline CDR1 reads DFQATT; CDR2 reads SNEGSKA (reference sequence). The ends lost 1 base at V and 7 bases at J; junction bases unmatched: 7. CDR3 sequence reads: CSARGPLAGGLEQYF. The DNA for the CDR3 is TGCAGTGCTAGAGGCCCACTAGCGGGGGGGCTTGAGCAGTACTTC.

The J gene is TRBJ2-2, the V gene TRBV6-1; D may be TRBD2 (5 bases). Trimming shortened V by 4 bases and J by 1 base, and 10 bases separated the two germline ends. Per the germline V gene, CDR1 is MNHNS and CDR2 is SASEGT. This CDR3 has 15 residues. CDR3 nucleotides: TGTGCCAGCAGTGTCGGGGAATTGAACACCGGGGAGCTGTTTTTT. Translated, it gives CASSVGELNTGELFF.

This clonotype was recorded at least ten times. The chain is built from TRBV11-2 and TRBJ1-6, with D hard to call. The germline V gene encodes CDR1 SGHAT and CDR2 FQNNGV. The V end was cut by 4 bases, the J end by 1 base, with 11 bases between. This CDR3 contains 16 residues. As DNA, the CDR3 is TGTGCCAGCAGCTCGTCCTCGGGTTCCTATAATTCACCCCTCCACTTT. This encodes CASSSSSGSYNSPLHF.

Ten or more counts support this clonotype. The V and J genes are TRBV2 and TRBJ2-4; 9 bases match TRBD1. The CDR3 is 14 amino acids. Germline CDR1 is SNHLY and CDR2 is FYNNEI. The V and J ends lost 6 bases and 7 bases, in that order; junction bases with no gene match: 7. The CDR3 coding sequence is TGTGCCAGCAGCCGGGACAGGGATATTAACATTCAGTACTTC. It encodes CASSRDRDINIQYF.

This sequence joins TRBV12-3 or TRBV12-4 and TRBJ1-6; D unresolved. This CDR3 region has 15 residues. Trimming took off 5 bases at V and 0 bases at J, with 8 bases between the two ends. This CDR3 reads CASSPGSSYNSPLHF. The CDR3 DNA reads TGTGCCAGCAGTCCCGGGTCCTCCTATAATTCACCCCTCCACTTT.

Ten or more counts support this clonotype. V usage is TRBV20-1 and J usage is TRBJ2-1, with 14 bases lining up with TRBD2. With 5 bases clipped from V and 5 bases from J, the junction kept 5 bases outside the gene matches. The CDR3 is made up of 15 amino acids. From germline, CDR1 is DFQATT and CDR2 SNEGSKA (reference sequence). In DNA form, the CDR3 reads TGCAGTGCTGCCCGGACTAGCGGGGGGAACAATGAGCAGTTCTTC. It encodes CSAARTSGGNNEQFF.

This clonotype was seen more than once but under ten times. The chain couples TRBV24-1 to TRBJ1-2; D might be TRBD1 (5 bases). The CDR3 extends over 15 amino acids. The V and J ends lost 4 bases and 7 bases respectively, with 18 bases between them. CDR1 is KGHDR, CDR2 SFDVKD, per germline. The CDR3, as DNA: TGTGCCACCAGTGACCCCACGGCAGGGTTGGGTGGCTACACCTTC. It is translated as CATSDPTAGLGGYTF.

The count of this clonotype is one. The V and J genes are TRBV11-3 and TRBJ2-3; possible D gene TRBD1, 6 bases. The CDR3 length is 15 residues. V gave up 5 bases and J gave up 1 base, with 13 bases separating them. Germline values: CDR1 SGHNT, CDR2 YENEEA. CDR3 residues: CASSPGDTRTDTQYF. The CDR3 nucleotides are TGTGCCAGCAGCCCCGGGGACACCCGCACAGATACGCAGTATTTT.